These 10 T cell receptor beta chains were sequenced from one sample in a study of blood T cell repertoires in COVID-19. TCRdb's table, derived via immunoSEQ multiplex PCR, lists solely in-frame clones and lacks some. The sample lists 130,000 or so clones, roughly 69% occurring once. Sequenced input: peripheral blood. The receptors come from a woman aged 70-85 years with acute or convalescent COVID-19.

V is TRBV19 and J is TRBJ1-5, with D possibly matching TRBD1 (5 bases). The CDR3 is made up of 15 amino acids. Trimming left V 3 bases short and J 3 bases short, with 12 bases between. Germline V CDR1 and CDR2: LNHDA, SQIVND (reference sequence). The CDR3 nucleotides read TGTGCCAGTAGTATGGCAGGGTATCACAATCAGCCCCAGCATTTT. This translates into CASSMAGYHNQPQHF.

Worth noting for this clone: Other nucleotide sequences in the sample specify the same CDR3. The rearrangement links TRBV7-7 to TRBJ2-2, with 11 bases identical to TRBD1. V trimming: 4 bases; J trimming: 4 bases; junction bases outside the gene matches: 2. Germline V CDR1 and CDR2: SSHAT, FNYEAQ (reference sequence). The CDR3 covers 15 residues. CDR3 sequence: CASSSGTGGTGELFF. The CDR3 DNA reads TGTGCCAGCAGCTCCGGGACAGGGGGCACCGGGGAGCTGTTTTTT.

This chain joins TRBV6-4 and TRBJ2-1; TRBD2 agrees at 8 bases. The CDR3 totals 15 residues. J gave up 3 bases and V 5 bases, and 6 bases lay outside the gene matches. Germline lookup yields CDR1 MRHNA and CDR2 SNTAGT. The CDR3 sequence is CASSTLAGYYNEQFF. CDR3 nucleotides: TGTGCCAGCAGTACCCTAGCGGGCTACTACAATGAGCAGTTCTTC.

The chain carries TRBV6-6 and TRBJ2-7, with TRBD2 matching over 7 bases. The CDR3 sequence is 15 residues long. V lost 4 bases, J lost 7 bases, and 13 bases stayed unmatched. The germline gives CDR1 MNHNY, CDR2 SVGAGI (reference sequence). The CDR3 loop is CASSSQMAGVPEQYF. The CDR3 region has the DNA TGTGCCAGCAGTTCCCAAATGGCGGGAGTTCCTGAGCAGTACTTC.

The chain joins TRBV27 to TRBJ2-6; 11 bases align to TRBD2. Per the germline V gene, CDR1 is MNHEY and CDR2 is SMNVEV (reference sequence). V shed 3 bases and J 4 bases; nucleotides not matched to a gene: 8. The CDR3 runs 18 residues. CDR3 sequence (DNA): TGTGCCAGCAGTTTTCGGATAGCGGGAGGGGTCGGGGCCAACGTCCTGACTTTC. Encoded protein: CASSFRIAGGVGANVLTF.

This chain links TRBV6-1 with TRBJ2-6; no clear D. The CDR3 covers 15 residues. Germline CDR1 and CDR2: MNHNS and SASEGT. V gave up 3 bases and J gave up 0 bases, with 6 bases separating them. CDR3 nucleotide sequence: TGTGCCAGCAGTGAGAGTCACTCTGGGGCCAACGTCCTGACTTTC. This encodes CASSESHSGANVLTF.

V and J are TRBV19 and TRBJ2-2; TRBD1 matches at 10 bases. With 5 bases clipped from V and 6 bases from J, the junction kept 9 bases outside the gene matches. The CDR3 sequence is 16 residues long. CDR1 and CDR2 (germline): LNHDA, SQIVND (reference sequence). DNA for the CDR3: TGTGCCAGTAGTCATAGACAGGGGGCCTTGGCCGGGGAGCTGTTTTTT. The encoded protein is CASSHRQGALAGELFF.

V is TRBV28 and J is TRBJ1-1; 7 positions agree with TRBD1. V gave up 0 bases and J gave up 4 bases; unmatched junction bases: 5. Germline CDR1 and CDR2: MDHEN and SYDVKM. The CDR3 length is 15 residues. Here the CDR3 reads CASSLWEGAGTEAFF. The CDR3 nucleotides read TGTGCCAGCAGTTTATGGGAGGGGGCGGGCACTGAAGCTTTCTTT.

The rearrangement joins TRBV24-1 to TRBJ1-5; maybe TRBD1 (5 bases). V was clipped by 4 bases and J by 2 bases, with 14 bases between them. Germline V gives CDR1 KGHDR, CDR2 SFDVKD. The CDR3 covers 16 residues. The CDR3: CATSDSDQGGNQPQHF. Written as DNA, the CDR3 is TGTGCCACCAGTGACTCCGACCAAGGGGGCAATCAGCCCCAGCATTTT.

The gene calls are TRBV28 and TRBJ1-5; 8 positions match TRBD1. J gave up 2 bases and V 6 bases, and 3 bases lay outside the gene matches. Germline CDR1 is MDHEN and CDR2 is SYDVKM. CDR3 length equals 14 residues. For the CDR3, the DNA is TGTGCCAGCAGGATGACAGGGGGCAATCAGCCCCAGCATTTT. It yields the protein CASRMTGGNQPQHF.